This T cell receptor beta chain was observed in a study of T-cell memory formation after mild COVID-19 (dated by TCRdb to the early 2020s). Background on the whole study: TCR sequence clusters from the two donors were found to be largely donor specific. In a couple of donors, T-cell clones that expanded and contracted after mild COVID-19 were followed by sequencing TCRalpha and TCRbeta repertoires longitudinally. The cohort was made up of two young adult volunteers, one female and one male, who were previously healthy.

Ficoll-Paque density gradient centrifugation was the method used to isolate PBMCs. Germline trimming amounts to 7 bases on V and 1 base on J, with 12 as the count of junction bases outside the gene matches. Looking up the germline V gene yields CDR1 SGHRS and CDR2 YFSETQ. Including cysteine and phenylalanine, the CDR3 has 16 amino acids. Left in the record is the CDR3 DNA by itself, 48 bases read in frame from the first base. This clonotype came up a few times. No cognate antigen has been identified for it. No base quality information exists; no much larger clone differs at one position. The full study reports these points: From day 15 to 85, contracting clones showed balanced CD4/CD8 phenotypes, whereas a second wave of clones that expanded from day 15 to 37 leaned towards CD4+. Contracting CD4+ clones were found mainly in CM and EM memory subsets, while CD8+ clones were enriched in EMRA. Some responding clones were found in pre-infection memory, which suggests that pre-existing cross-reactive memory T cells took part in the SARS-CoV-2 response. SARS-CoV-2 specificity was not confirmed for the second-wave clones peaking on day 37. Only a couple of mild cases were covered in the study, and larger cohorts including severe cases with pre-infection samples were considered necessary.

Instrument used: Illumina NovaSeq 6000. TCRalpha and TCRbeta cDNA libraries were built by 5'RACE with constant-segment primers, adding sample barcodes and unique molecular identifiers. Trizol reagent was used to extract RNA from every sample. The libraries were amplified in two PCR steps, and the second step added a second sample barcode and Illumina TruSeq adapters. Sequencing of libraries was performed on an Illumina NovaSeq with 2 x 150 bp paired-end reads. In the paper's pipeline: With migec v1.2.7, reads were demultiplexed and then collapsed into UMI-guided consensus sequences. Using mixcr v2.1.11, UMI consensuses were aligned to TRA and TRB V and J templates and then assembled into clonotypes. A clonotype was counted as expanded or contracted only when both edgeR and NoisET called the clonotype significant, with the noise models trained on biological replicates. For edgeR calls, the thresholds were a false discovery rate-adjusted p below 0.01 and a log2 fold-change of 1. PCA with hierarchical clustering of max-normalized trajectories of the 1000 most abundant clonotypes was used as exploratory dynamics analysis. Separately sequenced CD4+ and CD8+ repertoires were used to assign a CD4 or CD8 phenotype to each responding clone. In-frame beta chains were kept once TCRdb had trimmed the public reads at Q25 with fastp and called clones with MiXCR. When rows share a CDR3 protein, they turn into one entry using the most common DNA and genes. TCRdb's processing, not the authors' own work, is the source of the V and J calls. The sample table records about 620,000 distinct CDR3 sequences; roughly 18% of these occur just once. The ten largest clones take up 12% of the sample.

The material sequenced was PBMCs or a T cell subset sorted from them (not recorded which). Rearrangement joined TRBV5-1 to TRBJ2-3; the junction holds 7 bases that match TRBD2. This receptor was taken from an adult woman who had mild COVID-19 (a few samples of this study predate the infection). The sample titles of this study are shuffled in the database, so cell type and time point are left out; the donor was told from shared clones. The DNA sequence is TGCGCCAGCGGACCTGGTAGCGGGTTCGGCACAGATACGCAGTATTTT. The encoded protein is CASGPGSGFGTDTQYF.